Listed below are T cell receptor beta chains from one sample, sequenced in a study of CD8 T cells in Susac syndrome. TCRdb recomputed calls from the immunoSEQ multiplex PCR reads with MiXCR, one row per CDR3 protein. The table includes roughly 89,000 distinct CDR3 sequences, about 96% detected once. The material sequenced was CD8+ T cells from PBMCs. These receptors were collected from a human donor with Susac syndrome. CDR3s include the opening cysteine and the closing phenylalanine or tryptophan. The D gene is left open where the match is weak. Expanded clones are given a class, and other clones once, few, many or no size at all.

clone_size	d_call	j_call	v_call	cdr3_nt	cdr3_aa
NA	NA	TRBJ1-1	TRBV7-2	TGTGCCAGCATCAGGGATATCAGGGCTTTGGTTACTGAAGCTTTCTTT	CASIRDIRALVTEAFF
NA	NA	TRBJ1-2	TRBV9	TGTGCCAGCAGCACGTGGACGGATGGCTACACCTTC	CASSTWTDGYTF
NA	NA	TRBJ2-5	TRBV2	TGTGCCAGCAGTCTGGGGGGCCGGGAGACCCAGTACTTC	CASSLGGRETQYF
once	TRBD1	TRBJ1-1	TRBV12-5	TGTGCTAGTGGTTTGATGGACAGGGAGAACACTGAAGCTTTCTTT	CASGLMDRENTEAFF
NA	NA	TRBJ2-3	TRBV21-1	TGTGCCACCGGGATTTTGGACCGAAGAGATACGCAGTATTTT	CATGILDRRDTQYF
NA	NA	TRBJ2-2	TRBV12-3/TRBV12-4	TGTGCCAGCACCATTGGGGCAGTAACGACCGGGGAGCTGTTTTTT	CASTIGAVTTGELFF
NA	NA	TRBJ1-1	TRBV20-1	TGCAGTGCTAGCATCGATCGTGGAGCCACTGAAGCTTTCTTT	CSASIDRGATEAFF
NA	TRBD1	TRBJ1-5	TRBV25-1	TGTGCCAGCAGTGACGAAACAGGGGACAGGGCCGATAGCAATCAGCCCCAGCATTTT	CASSDETGDRADSNQPQHF
NA	NA	TRBJ1-1	TRBV14	TGTGCCAGCAGCCTTAGAGGGCGGACTGAAGCTTTCTTT	CASSLRGRTEAFF
NA	NA	TRBJ2-1	TRBV20-1	TGCAGTGCTAGAGATCCGGACCCGACCGATGAGCAGTTCTTC	CSARDPDPTDEQFF
NA	TRBD1	TRBJ2-5	TRBV27	TGTGCCAGCAGTCCCCTGACAGGGGAAGAGACCCAATACTTC	CASSPLTGEETQYF
NA	TRBD1	TRBJ2-3	TRBV14	TGTGCCAGCAGCCCCCTAGGGACAGCGGGCACAGATACGCAGTATTTT	CASSPLGTAGTDTQYF
NA	TRBD1	TRBJ2-2	TRBV12-3/TRBV12-4	TGTGCCAGCAGCCTAACAGGGGGAAAGGGCGGGGAGCTGTTTTTT	CASSLTGGKGGELFF
once	TRBD2	TRBJ2-2	TRBV7-9	TGTGCCAGCAGCACCATCTCGGGAGGTCAAACCGGGGAGCTGTTTTTT	CASSTISGGQTGELFF